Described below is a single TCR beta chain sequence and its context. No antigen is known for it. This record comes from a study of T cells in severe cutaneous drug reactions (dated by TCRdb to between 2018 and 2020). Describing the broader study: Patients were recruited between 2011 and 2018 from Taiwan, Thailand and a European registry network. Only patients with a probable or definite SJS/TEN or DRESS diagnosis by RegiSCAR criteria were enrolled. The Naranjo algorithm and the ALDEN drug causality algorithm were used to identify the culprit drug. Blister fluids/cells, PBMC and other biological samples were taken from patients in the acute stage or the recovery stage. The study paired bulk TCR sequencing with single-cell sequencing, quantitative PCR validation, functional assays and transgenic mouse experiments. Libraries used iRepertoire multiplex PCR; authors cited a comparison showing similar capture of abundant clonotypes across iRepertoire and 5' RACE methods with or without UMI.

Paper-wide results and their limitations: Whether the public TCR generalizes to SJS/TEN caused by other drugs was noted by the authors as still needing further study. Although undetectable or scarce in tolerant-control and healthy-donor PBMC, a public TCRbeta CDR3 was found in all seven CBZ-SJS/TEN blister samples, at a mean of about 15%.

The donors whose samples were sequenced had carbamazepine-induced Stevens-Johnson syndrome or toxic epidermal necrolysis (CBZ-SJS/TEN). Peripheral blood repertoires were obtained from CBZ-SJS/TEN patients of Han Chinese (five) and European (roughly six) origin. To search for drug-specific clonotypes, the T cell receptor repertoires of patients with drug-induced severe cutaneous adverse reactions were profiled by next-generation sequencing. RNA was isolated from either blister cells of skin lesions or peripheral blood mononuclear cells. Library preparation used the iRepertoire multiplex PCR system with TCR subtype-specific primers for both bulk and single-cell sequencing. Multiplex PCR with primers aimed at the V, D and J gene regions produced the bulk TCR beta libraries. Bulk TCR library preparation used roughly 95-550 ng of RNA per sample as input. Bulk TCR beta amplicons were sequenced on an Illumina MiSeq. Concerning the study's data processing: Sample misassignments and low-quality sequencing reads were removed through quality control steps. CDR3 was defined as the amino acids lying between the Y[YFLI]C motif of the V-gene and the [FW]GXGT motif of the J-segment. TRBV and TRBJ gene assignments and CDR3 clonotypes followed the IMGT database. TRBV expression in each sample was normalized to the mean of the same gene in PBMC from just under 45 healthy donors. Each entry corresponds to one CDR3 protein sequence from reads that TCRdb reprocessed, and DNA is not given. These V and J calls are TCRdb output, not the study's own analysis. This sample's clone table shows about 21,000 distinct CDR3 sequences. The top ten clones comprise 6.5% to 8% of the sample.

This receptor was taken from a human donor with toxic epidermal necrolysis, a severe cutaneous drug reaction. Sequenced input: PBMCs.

The CDR3 region: CASSVGTPSYEQYF. The chain uses TRBV5-6 and TRBJ2-7; the D call from TCRdb, TRBD1, cannot be confirmed without DNA. From the germline V gene, CDR1 is SGHDT and CDR2 is YYEEEE. Spanning cysteine to phenylalanine, the CDR3 consists of 14 amino acids. DNA was not recorded.